This entry lists 14 T cell receptor beta chains sequenced from one sample in a study of CD8+ T cells in alopecia areata (dated by TCRdb to 2016 to 2019). Libraries were prepared through the immunoSEQ multiplex PCR assay. For TCR sequencing, RNA was extracted from every sample and reverse transcribed into cDNA to serve as template. The table comes from immuneACCESS by way of TCRdb, which keeps in-frame sequences with V and J called. Part of the clones is missing from these tables; in studies checked, under half for an unresolved V gene and the rest for unknown reasons. The table for this sample lists around 210,000 clones; roughly 50% of them were counted only once. The top ten clonotypes cover around 5.1% of the sample. The sample consisted of CD8+ T cells sorted from blood. The receptors originated from a human donor in good health.

This chain links TRBV5-1 with TRBJ2-7; TRBD1 agrees at 7 bases. The trim removed 4 bases at V and 3 bases at J, leaving 10 bases unmatched. The CDR3 consists of 15 residues. Per the germline V gene, CDR1 is SGHRS and CDR2 is YFSETQ. In DNA, the CDR3 is TGCGCCAGCAGCCTTACACAGGGGAGTTTCTACGAGCAGTACTTC. Amino acid sequence: CASSLTQGSFYEQYF.

The chain has TRBV5-1 and TRBJ2-2; 10 bases fit TRBD1. The trim removed 4 bases at V and 4 bases at J, leaving 7 bases unmatched. Germline values: CDR1 SGHRS, CDR2 YFSETQ. The CDR3 totals 16 residues. The CDR3 coding sequence is TGCGCCAGCAGCGTCGGGACAGGGGCGCGCACCGGGGAGCTGTTTTTT. Translated, it gives CASSVGTGARTGELFF.

This chain links TRBV4-2 with TRBJ2-7; D is perhaps TRBD2 (6 bases). V was pared by 0 bases and J by 5 bases, with 11 bases between. This CDR3 is 14 amino acids long. Germline loops: CDR1 LGHNA, CDR2 YNFKEQ. CDR3 protein: CASSQDPAGNEQYF. CDR3 nucleotide sequence: TGTGCCAGCAGCCAAGACCCAGCGGGCAACGAGCAGTACTTC.

V usage is TRBV5-1 and J usage is TRBJ2-2, with D perhaps matching TRBD1 or TRBD2 (6 bases each). The germline gives CDR1 SGHRS, CDR2 YFSETQ. The CDR3 is 15 residues long. V lost 1 base to trimming and J lost 0 bases, with 7 bases between them. CDR3 sequence (DNA): TGCGCCAGCAGCTTGAGGGGGGCGAACACCGGGGAGCTGTTTTTT. Its protein is CASSLRGANTGELFF.

The table lists this clone with a few counts. This chain links TRBV6-5 with TRBJ1-1; D gene unclear. Looked up from germline, CDR1 is MNHEY and CDR2 is SVGAGI. V was trimmed by 3 bases and J by 3 bases, leaving 8 bases between them. There are 13 residues in the CDR3. The CDR3 DNA is TGTGCCAGCAGTTATGGAGGGCACACTGAAGCTTTCTTT. Its translation is CASSYGGHTEAFF.

The chain uses TRBV11-1 and TRBJ1-5; TRBD1 matches 9 bases. Unmatched junction bases numbered 6, after V lost 5 bases and J lost 4 bases. Germline V gene data show CDR1 as SGHAT and CDR2 as FQDESV (reference sequence). The CDR3 spans 15 residues. The DNA for the CDR3 is TGTGCCAGCAGCGAGGGACAGGGTAGAAATCAGCCCCAGCATTTT. This translates into CASSEGQGRNQPQHF.

The chain links TRBV9 to TRBJ1-2; D possibly corresponds to TRBD1 (6 bases). V lost 5 bases, J lost 3 bases, and 11 bases lay in between. This CDR3 has 13 residues. CDR1 is SGDLS, CDR2 YYNGEE, per germline. The DNA for the CDR3 is TGTGCCAGCAGTCAACAGGGTTACTATGGCTACACCTTC. Translated, it gives CASSQQGYYGYTF.

The chain links TRBV6-5 to TRBJ2-7; perhaps TRBD1 as D (6 bases). The CDR3 sequence is 12 residues long. V gave up 5 bases and J gave up 5 bases, with 10 bases separating them. Germline values: CDR1 MNHEY, CDR2 SVGAGI. CDR3 DNA: TGTGCCAGCAGTCTTGGACAGAACGAGCAGTACTTC. Translating gives CASSLGQNEQYF.

This chain links TRBV4-1 with TRBJ2-1, with 8 positions matching TRBD1. Trimming at V came to 1 base and at J to 10 bases, leaving 6 bases not matched to a gene. CDR1 is MGHRA, CDR2 YSYEKL, per germline. This CDR3 comprises 14 residues. The CDR3 DNA is TGCGCCAGCAGCCAAGTGCCCGGGGACAGGGAGCAGTTCTTC. It codes for CASSQVPGDREQFF.

J is TRBJ2-1 and V is TRBV29-1; 7 bases line up with TRBD1. V was pared by 7 bases and J by 4 bases, with 10 bases of the junction left unmatched. This CDR3 contains 14 residues. Germline V gene lookup returns CDR1 SQVTM and CDR2 ANQGSEA. CDR3 amino acids: CSAYGTEGYNEQFF. CDR3 nucleotide sequence: TGCAGCGCGTACGGGACAGAAGGATACAATGAGCAGTTCTTC.

The genes are TRBV4-1 and TRBJ2-5, with D perhaps TRBD2 (6 bases). The V gene lost 1 base and the J gene lost 2 bases, with 11 bases spanning the gap. Germline values: CDR1 MGHRA, CDR2 YSYEKL. This CDR3 is 15 amino acids long. CDR3 coding DNA: TGCGCCAGCAGCCAAGGGCATAGCGGACAAGAGACCCAGTACTTC. This sequence encodes CASSQGHSGQETQYF.

V usage is TRBV11-2 and J usage is TRBJ2-5; 7 positions match TRBD1. After removal of 5 bases from V and 2 bases from J, the junction contained 11 bases not matched to a gene. Germline values: CDR1 SGHAT, CDR2 FQNNGV. The CDR3 has 16 residues. The CDR3 nucleotides are TGTGCCAGCAGCCCCCCGGCAGACAGGGCTCAAGAGACCCAGTACTTC. This sequence encodes CASSPPADRAQETQYF.

The CDR3 reads CASRPRDRNSYEQYF. In DNA form, the CDR3 reads TGTGCCAGCAGACCCCGGGACAGGAACTCCTACGAGCAGTACTTC. The chain joins TRBV6-1 to TRBJ2-7, with 8 positions matching TRBD1. The germline V gene encodes CDR1 MNHNS and CDR2 SASEGT. The V gene end was trimmed by 6 bases and the J gene end by 0 bases; junction bases not matched to a gene: 7. CDR3 length: 15 amino acids.

This chain joins TRBV29-1 and TRBJ2-5; D might be TRBD1 or TRBD2, each matching 6 bases. The J call is doubtful: the DNA matches TRBJ2-7 better. The CDR3 consists of 13 residues. The germline CDR1 and CDR2 sequences are SQVTM and ANQGSEA. The CDR3 nucleotides are TGCAGCGCCTGGGGGGACATTCCCTACGAGCAGTACTTC. It yields the protein CSAWGDIPYEQYF.